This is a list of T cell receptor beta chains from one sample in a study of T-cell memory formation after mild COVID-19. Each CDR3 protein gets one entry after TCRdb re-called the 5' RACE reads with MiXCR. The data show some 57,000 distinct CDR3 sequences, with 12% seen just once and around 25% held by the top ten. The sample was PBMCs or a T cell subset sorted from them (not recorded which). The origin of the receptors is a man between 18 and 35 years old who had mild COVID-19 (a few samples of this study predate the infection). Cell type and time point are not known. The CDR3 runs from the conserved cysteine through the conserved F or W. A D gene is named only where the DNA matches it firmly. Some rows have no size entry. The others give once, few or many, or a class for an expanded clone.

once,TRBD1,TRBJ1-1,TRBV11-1,CASSGTGGGNTEAFF,TGTGCCAGCAGTGGTACAGGGGGAGGGAACACTGAAGCTTTCTTT
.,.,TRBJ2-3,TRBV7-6,CASSLRAGTPGDTQYF,TGTGCCAGCAGCTTGAGGGCCGGGACCCCCGGAGATACGCAGTATTTT
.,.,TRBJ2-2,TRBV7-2,CASSPRSTGELFF,TGTGCCAGCAGCCCCAGATCTACCGGGGAGCTGTTTTTT
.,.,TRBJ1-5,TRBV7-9,CASSPIGPPQPQHF,TGTGCCAGCAGCCCCATTGGGCCCCCGCAGCCCCAGCATTTT
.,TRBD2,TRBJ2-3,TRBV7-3,CASSLNSRGVRDTQYF,TGTGCCAGCAGCTTAAATTCCCGGGGGGTGAGAGATACGCAGTATTTT
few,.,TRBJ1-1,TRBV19,CASSWVANTEAFF,TGTGCCAGTAGTTGGGTGGCGAACACTGAAGCTTTCTTT
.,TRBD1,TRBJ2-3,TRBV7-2,CASSRQTGVRSDTQYF,TGTGCCAGCAGCAGGCAGACAGGGGTGCGTTCAGATACGCAGTATTTT
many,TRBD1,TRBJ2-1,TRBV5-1,CASSVGQLKGEQFF,TGCGCCAGCAGCGTGGGACAGCTCAAAGGTGAGCAGTTCTTC
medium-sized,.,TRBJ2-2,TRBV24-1,CATSDESRTSGELFF,TGTGCCACCAGTGATGAGAGTAGGACCTCCGGGGAGCTGTTTTTT
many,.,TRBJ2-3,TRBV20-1,CSASSGSDTQYF,TGCAGTGCTAGTTCGGGCTCCGATACGCAGTATTTT
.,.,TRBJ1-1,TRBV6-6,CASSYLDRRGFF,TGTGCCAGCAGTTACCTGGACAGAAGAGGTTTCTTT
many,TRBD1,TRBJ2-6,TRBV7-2,CASSSRGVDRGSGANVLTF,TGTGCCAGCAGCTCCCGAGGAGTGGACAGGGGTTCTGGGGCCAACGTCCTGACTTTC
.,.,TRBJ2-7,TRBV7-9,CASSFEGREQYF,TGTGCCAGCAGCTTTGAGGGGCGCGAGCAGTACTTC
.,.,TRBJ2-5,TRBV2,CASKLSHTSRETQYF,TGTGCCAGCAAGTTAAGTCATACTAGCCGGGAGACCCAGTACTTC
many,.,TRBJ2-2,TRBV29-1,CSVEMVGTGELFF,TGCAGCGTTGAAATGGTTGGCACCGGGGAGCTGTTTTTT
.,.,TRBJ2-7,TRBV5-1,CASSSGHYEQYF,TGCGCCAGCAGCTCCGGACACTACGAGCAGTACTTC
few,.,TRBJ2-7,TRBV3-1,CASSPGVDTYEQYF,TGTGCCAGCAGCCCAGGGGTGGATACCTACGAGCAGTACTTC
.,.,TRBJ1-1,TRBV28,CASSTLVMNTEAFF,TGTGCCAGCAGTACGTTGGTCATGAACACTGAAGCTTTCTTT
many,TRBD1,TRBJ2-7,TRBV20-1,CSARDPGQLHEQYF,TGCAGTGCTAGAGATCCGGGACAGCTCCACGAGCAGTACTTC
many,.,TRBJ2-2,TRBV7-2,CASSPPLRFYTGELFF,TGTGCCAGCAGCCCCCCCCTTCGATTCTACACCGGGGAGCTGTTTTTT
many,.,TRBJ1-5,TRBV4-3,CASSPGIGGPYSNQPQHF,TGCGCCAGCAGCCCCGGGATTGGAGGGCCGTATAGCAATCAGCCCCAGCATTTT
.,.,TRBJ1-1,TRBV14,CASSQQTGGSEAFF,TGTGCCAGCAGCCAACAAACAGGTGGGAGTGAAGCTTTCTTT
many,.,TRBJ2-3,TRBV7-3,CASSPRGGTDTQYF,TGTGCCAGCAGCCCCAGGGGGGGCACAGATACGCAGTATTTT
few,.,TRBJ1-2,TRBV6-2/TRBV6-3,CASSYMLPRFNYGYTF,TGTGCCAGCAGTTACATGTTGCCGAGATTCAACTATGGCTACACCTTC
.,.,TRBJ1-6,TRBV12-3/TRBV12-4,CASGGVSSNSPLHF,TGTGCCAGCGGTGGGGTTTCGAGCAATTCACCCCTCCACTTT
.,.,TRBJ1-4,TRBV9,CASSFGRGGEKLFF,TGTGCCAGCAGCTTTGGACGGGGTGGAGAAAAACTGTTTTTT